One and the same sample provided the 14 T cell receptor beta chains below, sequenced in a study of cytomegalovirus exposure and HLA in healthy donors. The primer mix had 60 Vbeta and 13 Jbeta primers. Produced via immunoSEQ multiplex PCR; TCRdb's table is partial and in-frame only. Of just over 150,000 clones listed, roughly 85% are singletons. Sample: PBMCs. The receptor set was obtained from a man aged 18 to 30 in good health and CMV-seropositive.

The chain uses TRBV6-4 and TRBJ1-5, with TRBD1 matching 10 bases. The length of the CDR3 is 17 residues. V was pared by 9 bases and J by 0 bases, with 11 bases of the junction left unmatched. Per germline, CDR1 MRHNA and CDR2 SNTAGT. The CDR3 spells CASSGQGVSSSNQPQHF. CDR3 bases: TGTGCCAGTAGCGGACAGGGGGTCTCTAGTAGCAATCAGCCCCAGCATTTT.

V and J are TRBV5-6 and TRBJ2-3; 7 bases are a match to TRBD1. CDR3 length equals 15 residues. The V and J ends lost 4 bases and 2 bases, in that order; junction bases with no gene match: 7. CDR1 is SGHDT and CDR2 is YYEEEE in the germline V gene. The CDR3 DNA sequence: TGTGCCAGCAGCCTGGGACAGACCTCCACAGATACGCAGTATTTT. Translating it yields CASSLGQTSTDTQYF.

The CDR3 loop reads CASSPGTHHYEQYF. The CDR3 coding sequence is TGTGCCAGCAGCCCCGGGACACATCATTACGAGCAGTACTTC. This rearrangement joins TRBV6-5 to TRBJ2-7; a possible D gene is TRBD1 (6 bases). There are 14 residues in the CDR3. V was trimmed by 6 bases and J by 4 bases, leaving 16 bases between them. Germline loops: CDR1 MNHEY, CDR2 SVGAGI.

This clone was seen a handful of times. CDR3 residues: CASSPGISPGNTIYF. In DNA form, the CDR3 reads TGTGCCAGCAGCCCAGGGATCTCCCCTGGAAACACCATATATTTT. This sequence joins TRBV6-5 and TRBJ1-3, with a tentative D call TRBD1 (5 bases). V shed 6 bases and J shed 2 bases, with 14 bases lying between them. This CDR3 region has 15 residues. Germline CDR1 MNHEY, CDR2 SVGAGI.

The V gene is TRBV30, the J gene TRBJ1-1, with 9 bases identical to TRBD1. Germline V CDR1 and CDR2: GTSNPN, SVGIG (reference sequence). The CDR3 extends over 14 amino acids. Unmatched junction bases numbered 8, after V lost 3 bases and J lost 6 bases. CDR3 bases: TGTGCCTGGAGGGAAACAGGGGGCGATCCTGAAGCTTTCTTT. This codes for CAWRETGGDPEAFF.

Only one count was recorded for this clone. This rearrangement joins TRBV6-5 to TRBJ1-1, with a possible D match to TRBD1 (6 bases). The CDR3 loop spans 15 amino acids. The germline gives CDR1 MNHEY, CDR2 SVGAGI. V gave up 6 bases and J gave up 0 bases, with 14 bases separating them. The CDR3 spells CASSSQGNMNTEAFF. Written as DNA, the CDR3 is TGTGCCAGCAGCTCACAGGGAAACATGAACACTGAAGCTTTCTTT.

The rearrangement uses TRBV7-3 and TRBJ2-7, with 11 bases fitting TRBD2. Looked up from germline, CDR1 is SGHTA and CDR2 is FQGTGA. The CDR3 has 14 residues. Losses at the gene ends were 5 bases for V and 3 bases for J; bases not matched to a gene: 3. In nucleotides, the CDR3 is TGTGCCAGCAGCCCCGGGACTAGCGGCTACGAGCAGTACTTC. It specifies CASSPGTSGYEQYF.

CDR3 protein: CASRTGIDNSPLHF. The CDR3 DNA follows: TGTGCCAGCAGAACAGGGATTGATAATTCACCCCTCCACTTT. J is TRBJ1-6 and V is TRBV19; a possible D gene is TRBD1 (6 bases). Per germline, CDR1 LNHDA and CDR2 SQIVND (reference sequence). The CDR3 is made up of 14 amino acids. Trimming shortened V by 9 bases and J by 5 bases, and 14 bases separated the two germline ends.

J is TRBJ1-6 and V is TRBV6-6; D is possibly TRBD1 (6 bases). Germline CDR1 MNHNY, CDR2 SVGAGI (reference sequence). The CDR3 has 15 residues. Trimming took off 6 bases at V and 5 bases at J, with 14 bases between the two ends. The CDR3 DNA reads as TGTGCCAGCAGAGAAAACAGGGTAAATAATTCACCCCTCCACTTT. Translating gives CASRENRVNNSPLHF.

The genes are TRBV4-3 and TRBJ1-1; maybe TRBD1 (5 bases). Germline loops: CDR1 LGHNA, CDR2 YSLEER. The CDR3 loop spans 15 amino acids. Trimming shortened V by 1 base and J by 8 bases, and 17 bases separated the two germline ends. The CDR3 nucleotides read TGCGCCAGCAGCCAAGGTCATGATATGGGGCACGAAGCTTTCTTT. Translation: CASSQGHDMGHEAFF.

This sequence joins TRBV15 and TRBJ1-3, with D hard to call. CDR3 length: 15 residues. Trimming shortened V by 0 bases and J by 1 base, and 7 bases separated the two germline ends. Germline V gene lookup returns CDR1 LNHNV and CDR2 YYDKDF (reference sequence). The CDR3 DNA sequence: TGTGCCACCAGCAGAGAAAGGGAGTCTGGAAACACCATATATTTT. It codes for CATSRERESGNTIYF.

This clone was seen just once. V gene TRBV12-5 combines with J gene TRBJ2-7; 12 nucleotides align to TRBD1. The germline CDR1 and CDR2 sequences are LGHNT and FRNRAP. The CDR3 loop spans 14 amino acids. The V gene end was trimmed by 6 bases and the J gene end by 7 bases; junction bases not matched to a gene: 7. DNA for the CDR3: TGTGCTAGTGGGGGACAGGGGGCCTTTTGGGAGCAGTACTTC. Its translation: CASGGQGAFWEQYF.

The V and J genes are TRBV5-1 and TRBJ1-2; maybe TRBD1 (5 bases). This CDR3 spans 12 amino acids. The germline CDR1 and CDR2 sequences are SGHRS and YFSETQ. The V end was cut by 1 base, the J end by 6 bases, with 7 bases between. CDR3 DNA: TGCGCCAGCAGCTTGCAGGGTCATGGCTACACCTTC. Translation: CASSLQGHGYTF.

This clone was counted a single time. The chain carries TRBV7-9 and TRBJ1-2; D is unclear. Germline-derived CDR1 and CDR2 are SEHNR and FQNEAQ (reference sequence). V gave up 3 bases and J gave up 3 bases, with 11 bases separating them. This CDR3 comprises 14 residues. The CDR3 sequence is CASSFGSTDYGYTF. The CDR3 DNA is TGTGCCAGCAGCTTTGGTTCCACGGACTATGGCTACACCTTC.